The 29 T cell receptor beta chains presented below share a single source sample, sequenced in a study of identifying expanded T cells in peripheral blood. Assay used: immunoSEQ multiplex PCR; TCRdb lists only in-frame clones, some missing. Counted here are 100,000 or so clones, approximately 88% occurring once; the ten biggest clones make up about 17%. Sample: blood. These TCRs come from a person between 18 and 70 years old in good health.

The gene calls are TRBV19 and TRBJ2-1, with TRBD2 as a possible D gene (7 bases). Per germline, CDR1 LNHDA and CDR2 SQIVND (reference sequence). V was shortened by 4 bases and J by 0 bases, with 10 bases between the two germline ends. The CDR3 spans 15 residues. CDR3 DNA sequence: TGTGCCAGTAGTAGGGAGGGGGACTCCTACAATGAGCAGTTCTTC. Residues: CASSREGDSYNEQFF.

The chain uses TRBV6-6 and TRBJ2-3; D gene ambiguous. The CDR3 runs 11 residues. The germline V gene encodes CDR1 MNHNY and CDR2 SVGAGI (reference sequence). V shed 9 bases and J shed 7 bases, with 11 bases lying between them. CDR3 residues: CASRAEYTQYF. The CDR3 DNA reads as TGTGCCAGTCGCGCCGAATATACGCAGTATTTT.

The sample holds a few counts of this clone. The chain couples TRBV27 to TRBJ2-5; D is possibly TRBD2 (6 bases). The germline V gene encodes CDR1 MNHEY and CDR2 SMNVEV (reference sequence). Trimming pared 6 bases from V and 2 bases from J, leaving 16 bases between. This CDR3 comprises 15 residues. The CDR3 DNA sequence: TGTGCCAGCAGCCGTACCTCCGGGACTCAAGAGACCCAGTACTTC. This sequence encodes CASSRTSGTQETQYF.

The rearrangement joins TRBV10-3 to TRBJ2-5; 8 nucleotides match TRBD1. The CDR3 has 13 residues. The germline gives CDR1 ENHRY, CDR2 SYGVKD. J gave up 3 bases and V 4 bases, and 1 base lay outside the gene matches. Here the CDR3 DNA reads TGTGCCATCAGTGTGGGACAGGAAGAGACCCAGTACTTC. This gives the protein CAISVGQEETQYF.

V and J are TRBV14 and TRBJ2-5; no firm D call. CDR3 length equals 12 residues. Germline CDR1 is SGHDN and CDR2 is FVKESK. Between the trimmed V and J ends, which lost 1 base and 5 bases, there was a span of 5 bases. CDR3 in DNA: TGTGCCAGCAGCCAAGGGCGGGAGACCCAGTACTTC. It is translated as CASSQGRETQYF.

CDR3 region: CASSDWRGSNQPQHF. CDR3 in DNA: TGTGCCAGCAGTGATTGGAGGGGTAGCAATCAGCCCCAGCATTTT. The chain is built from TRBV2 and TRBJ1-5, with D maybe TRBD1 (5 bases). The V and J ends lost 3 bases and 0 bases respectively, with 9 bases between them. In germline, CDR1 is SNHLY, CDR2 FYNNEI. CDR3 length equals 15 residues. Supplemented by reference TRBV2 and TRBJ1-5, the full variable domain reads EPEVTQTPSHQVTQMGQEVILRCVPISNHLYFYWYRQILGQKVEFLVSFYNNEISEKSEIFDDQFSVERPDGSNFTLKIRSTKLEDSAMYFCASSDWRGSNQPQHFGDGTRLSIL.

The chain carries TRBV19 and TRBJ1-5; possible D gene TRBD1, 5 bases. This CDR3 contains 17 residues. V was clipped by 1 base and J by 0 bases, with 13 bases between them. Germline V lookup: CDR1 LNHDA, CDR2 SQIVND (reference sequence). CDR3 coding DNA: TGTGCCAGTAGTATAGGTTTGGGGCGCGATAGCAATCAGCCCCAGCATTTT. Amino acids: CASSIGLGRDSNQPQHF. Drawing the rest from reference TRBV19 and TRBJ1-5, the complete variable domain is DGGITQSPKYLFRKEGQNVTLSCEQNLNHDAMYWYRQDPGQGLRLIYYSQIVNDFQKGDIAEGYSVSREKKESFPLTVTSAQKNPTAFYLCASSIGLGRDSNQPQHFGDGTRLSIL.

The genes are TRBV29-1 and TRBJ1-2; no clear D. The CDR3 covers 13 residues. Per the germline V gene, CDR1 is SQVTM and CDR2 is ANQGSEA. The ends were cut back, 3 bases at V and 2 bases at J, with 10 bases in the middle. The CDR3 spells CSVDPAENYGYTF. The CDR3 region has the DNA TGCAGCGTTGATCCAGCCGAGAACTATGGCTACACCTTC.

V and J are TRBV4-3 and TRBJ2-7, with D possibly called TRBD1 or TRBD2 (5 bases each). This CDR3 is 14 amino acids long. V was cut by 4 bases and J by 3 bases, with 13 bases left in between. The V gene's germline CDR1 is LGHNA and CDR2 YSLEER. The CDR3 region is CASSPTWGSYEQYF. As DNA, the CDR3 is TGCGCCAGCAGCCCCACTTGGGGGAGCTACGAGCAGTACTTC.

The rearrangement joins TRBV2 to TRBJ1-5; D ambiguous. There are 14 residues in the CDR3. Germline V gene sequence: CDR1 SNHLY, CDR2 FYNNEI. Trimming stripped 4 bases from V and 2 bases from J, with 9 bases between. CDR3 residues: CASSGGLGNQPQHF. CDR3 DNA: TGTGCCAGCAGTGGAGGGTTGGGCAATCAGCCCCAGCATTTT. The entire variable domain, with the rest obtained from reference TRBV2 and TRBJ1-5, is as follows: EPEVTQTPSHQVTQMGQEVILRCVPISNHLYFYWYRQILGQKVEFLVSFYNNEISEKSEIFDDQFSVERPDGSNFTLKIRSTKLEDSAMYFCASSGGLGNQPQHFGDGTRLSIL.

The rearrangement uses TRBV11-1 and TRBJ1-2; 10 bases map to TRBD1. CDR3 length: 14 residues. With V trimmed by 0 bases and J by 10 bases, 5 bases remained unmatched. CDR1 and CDR2 (germline): SGHAT, FQDESV (reference sequence). The CDR3 DNA is TGTGCCAGCAGCTTAGCTGGGACAGGGGACATCTACACCTTC. Translating it yields CASSLAGTGDIYTF.

This chain links TRBV2 with TRBJ1-1; D is perhaps TRBD1 (6 bases). Germline V lookup: CDR1 SNHLY, CDR2 FYNNEI. V was trimmed by 6 bases and J by 4 bases, leaving 21 bases between them. The CDR3 length is 16 residues. As DNA, the CDR3 is TGTGCCAGCAGACCCGTCCCCAACAGGGAGGGCACTGAAGCTTTCTTT. It encodes CASRPVPNREGTEAFF. Variable domain in full (rest from reference TRBV2 and TRBJ1-1): EPEVTQTPSHQVTQMGQEVILRCVPISNHLYFYWYRQILGQKVEFLVSFYNNEISEKSEIFDDQFSVERPDGSNFTLKIRSTKLEDSAMYFCASRPVPNREGTEAFFGQGTRLTVV.

The rearrangement joins TRBV11-1 to TRBJ1-3; D uncertain. This CDR3 comprises 15 residues. V was trimmed by 5 bases and J by 0 bases, leaving 11 bases between them. Germline V gene data show CDR1 as SGHAT and CDR2 as FQDESV (reference sequence). CDR3 region: CASSPMGNSGNTIYF. The CDR3, as DNA: TGTGCCAGCAGCCCAATGGGTAACTCTGGAAACACCATATATTTT.

CDR3 region: CASSQDKYPGYEQYF. DNA for the CDR3: TGCGCCAGCAGCCAAGACAAATACCCAGGCTACGAGCAGTACTTC. The chain carries TRBV4-3 and TRBJ2-7; D remains unclear. CDR3 length: 15 amino acids. V shed 0 bases and J shed 3 bases, with 12 bases lying between them. Germline V gene data show CDR1 as LGHNA and CDR2 as YSLEER.

The chain has TRBV4-2 and TRBJ1-3; D not resolved. The germline V and J ends were trimmed by 0 bases and 4 bases, with 4 bases remaining between them. This CDR3 contains 13 residues. Germline-derived CDR1 and CDR2 are LGHNA and YNFKEQ. Here the CDR3 reads CASSQEPGNTIYF. CDR3 coding DNA: TGTGCCAGCAGCCAAGAACCCGGAAACACCATATATTTT.

The J gene is TRBJ2-7, the V gene TRBV30; D gene unclear. The germline V gene encodes CDR1 GTSNPN and CDR2 SVGIG (reference sequence). V shed 0 bases and J shed 1 base, with 4 bases lying between them. The CDR3 covers 12 residues. CDR3 nucleotides: TGTGCCTGGAGTGTAGATTCCTACGAGCAGTACTTC. Translation gives CAWSVDSYEQYF.

The rearrangement joins TRBV19 to TRBJ2-2, with 7 positions matching TRBD1. This CDR3 is 16 amino acids long. Germline-derived CDR1 and CDR2 are LNHDA and SQIVND (reference sequence). Germline trimming cut 3 bases from V and 2 bases from J; bases unmatched to any gene: 6. CDR3 residues: CASSIRGQYNTGELFF. CDR3 nucleotides: TGTGCCAGTAGTATCCGGGGACAGTACAACACCGGGGAGCTGTTTTTT. Based on the CDR3 plus reference TRBV19 and TRBJ2-2, the full variable domain is DGGITQSPKYLFRKEGQNVTLSCEQNLNHDAMYWYRQDPGQGLRLIYYSQIVNDFQKGDIAEGYSVSREKKESFPLTVTSAQKNPTAFYLCASSIRGQYNTGELFFGEGSRLTVL.

This chain joins TRBV6-5 and TRBJ1-6; 11 nucleotides line up with TRBD1. J was trimmed by 9 bases and V by 9 bases; bases with no gene match: 1. The CDR3 length is 12 residues. Germline V gene lookup returns CDR1 MNHEY and CDR2 SVGAGI. CDR3: CASGTGGSPLHF. Here the CDR3 DNA reads TGTGCCAGTGGGACAGGGGGTTCACCCCTCCACTTT.

The V and J genes are TRBV5-5 and TRBJ2-7, with D unclear. This CDR3 has 14 residues. Trimming pared 1 base from V and 3 bases from J, leaving 11 bases between. Germline V gene lookup returns CDR1 SGHKS and CDR2 YYEKEE (reference sequence). The CDR3 DNA is TGTGCCAGCAGCTTGAGCAGGTCTCGCTACGAGCAGTACTTC. Residues: CASSLSRSRYEQYF.

This chain links TRBV19 with TRBJ2-7; D tentatively reads TRBD1 or TRBD2 (9 bases each). Germline V gene lookup returns CDR1 LNHDA and CDR2 SQIVND (reference sequence). V was cut by 5 bases and J by 0 bases, with 17 bases left in between. This CDR3 comprises 16 residues. CDR3 amino acids: CASSASGTGSSYEQYF. In DNA form, the CDR3 reads TGTGCCAGTAGTGCTAGCGGGACAGGGTCCTCCTACGAGCAGTACTTC.

The CDR3 DNA reads TGTGCCAGCCTTGACACTAGCGGGGGAGTCTACGAGCAGTACTTC. Residues: CASLDTSGGVYEQYF. This chain joins TRBV25-1 and TRBJ2-7; TRBD2 matches 11 bases. The germline V gene has CDR1 MGHDK and CDR2 SYGVNS. CDR3 length: 15 amino acids. With 8 bases clipped from V and 3 bases from J, the junction kept 9 bases outside the gene matches.

The V call is TRBV10-3, the J call TRBJ1-6; D is possibly TRBD1 (6 bases). CDR1 and CDR2 (germline): ENHRY, SYGVKD. Trimming cost V 0 bases and J 9 bases, with 15 bases left between them. This CDR3 is 16 amino acids long. The CDR3 spells CAISESNGGSGSPLHF. The CDR3 bases are TGTGCCATCAGTGAGTCGAATGGGGGCAGCGGTTCACCCCTCCACTTT.

This chain uses TRBV11-2 with TRBJ1-6; D is undetermined. V was shortened by 1 base and J by 11 bases, with 9 bases between the two germline ends. The CDR3 covers 13 residues. The germline V gene has CDR1 SGHAT and CDR2 FQNNGV. In DNA, the CDR3 is TGTGCCAGCAGCTTAGCTTCCCGGCCACCCCTCCACTTT. This sequence encodes CASSLASRPPLHF.

DNA for the CDR3: TGTGCCAGCAGCGTTTCCGGGGGAGCCGGGACCGGGGAGCTGTTTTTT. Translating it yields CASSVSGGAGTGELFF. V usage is TRBV9 and J usage is TRBJ2-2; a possible D gene is TRBD2 (6 bases). The CDR3 sequence is 16 residues long. Germline CDR1 is SGDLS and CDR2 is YYNGEE. V was pared by 2 bases and J by 5 bases, with 16 bases between.

The chain links TRBV7-2 to TRBJ2-4; tentative D call: TRBD2 (7 bases). Germline V gene lookup returns CDR1 SGHTA and CDR2 FQGNSA. V was clipped by 5 bases and J by 8 bases, with 13 bases between them. The CDR3 has 13 residues. CDR3 DNA: TGTGCCAGCAGCCCAGGGGAGGGGGACATTCAGTACTTC. This gives the protein CASSPGEGDIQYF.

This clone was counted a single time. V is TRBV9 and J is TRBJ1-2, with D unclear. Germline V gives CDR1 SGDLS, CDR2 YYNGEE. The CDR3 length is 13 residues. Trimming removed 6 bases from V and 4 bases from J, with 13 bases in between. This CDR3 is CASKVSGAYGYTF. CDR3 DNA: TGTGCCAGCAAGGTTTCGGGTGCCTATGGCTACACCTTC.

The chain links TRBV5-1 to TRBJ2-5, with TRBD2 matching 7 bases. Germline lookup yields CDR1 SGHRS and CDR2 YFSETQ. This CDR3 is 15 amino acids long. V shed 1 base and J 0 bases; nucleotides not matched to a gene: 3. CDR3 region: CASSLSGVNQETQYF. The CDR3, as DNA: TGCGCCAGCAGCTTGAGCGGGGTAAACCAAGAGACCCAGTACTTC.

The V and J genes are TRBV6-4 and TRBJ2-1; 8 positions agree with TRBD1. CDR1 MRHNA and CDR2 SNTAGT come from the germline V gene. Trimming took 6 bases from V and 2 from J; bases not matched to a gene: 3. The CDR3 spans 14 residues. CDR3 sequence: CASRQGVAYNEQFF. CDR3 in DNA: TGTGCCAGCAGACAGGGGGTGGCCTACAATGAGCAGTTCTTC.

The chain carries TRBV6-1 and TRBJ2-7; a weak D match, TRBD1 (6 bases). Germline CDR1 and CDR2: MNHNS and SASEGT. CDR3 length: 11 residues. The V and J ends lost 4 bases and 8 bases respectively, with 9 bases between them. The CDR3 nucleotides are TGTGCCAGCAGTGTCGACAGGAAGCAGTACTTC. Translating gives CASSVDRKQYF.